This T cell receptor (beta chain) emerged from a study of shared clonotypes between healthy human individuals. Across the whole study: Those who served as donors were a couple of women and a few men between the ages of 18 and 49. The study's findings and limits: Measured sharing among donors was expected to vary with sequencing depth. Naive subsets, compared against memory subsets, generally had larger estimated richness values.

This CDR3 region has 12 residues. Germline loops: CDR1 SGHRS, CDR2 YFSETQ. V lost 0 bases to trimming and J lost 11 bases, with 9 bases between them. For this clone: Its antigen is undetermined.

The authors loaded about 200 ng DNA, some 32,000 T cell genomes, into sorted-subset replicate PCRs. Measured with immunoSEQ multiplex PCR; TCRdb has only the in-frame clones, and not every one. Among fewer than 2.5 million clones listed, under 95% were seen once. Material for sequencing was naive CD4+ T cells from PBMCs. Subset reported: CD45RA+ positively selected. The sequence was obtained from a man younger than 35 in good health. Some clones in this sample may be carry-over from other donors' samples. This chain uses TRBV5-1 with TRBJ2-1; D may be TRBD1 or TRBD2 (5 bases each). CDR3 sequence (DNA): TGCGCCAGCAGCTTGGAAGGGACCCAGCAGTTCTTC. This encodes CASSLEGTQQFF.